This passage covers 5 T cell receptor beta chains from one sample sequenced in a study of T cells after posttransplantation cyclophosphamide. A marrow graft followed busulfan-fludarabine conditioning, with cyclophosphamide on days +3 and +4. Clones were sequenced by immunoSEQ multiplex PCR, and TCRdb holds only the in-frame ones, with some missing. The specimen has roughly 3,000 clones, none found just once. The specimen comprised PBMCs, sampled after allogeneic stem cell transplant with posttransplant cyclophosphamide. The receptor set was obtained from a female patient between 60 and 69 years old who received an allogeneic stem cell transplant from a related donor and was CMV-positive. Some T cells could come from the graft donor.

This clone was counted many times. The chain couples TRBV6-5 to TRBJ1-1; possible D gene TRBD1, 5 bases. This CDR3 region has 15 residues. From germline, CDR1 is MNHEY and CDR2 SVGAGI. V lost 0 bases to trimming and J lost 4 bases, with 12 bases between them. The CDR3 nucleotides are TGTGCCAGCAGTTACTCTGGGGCTTTGCGCACTGAAGCTTTCTTT. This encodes CASSYSGALRTEAFF.

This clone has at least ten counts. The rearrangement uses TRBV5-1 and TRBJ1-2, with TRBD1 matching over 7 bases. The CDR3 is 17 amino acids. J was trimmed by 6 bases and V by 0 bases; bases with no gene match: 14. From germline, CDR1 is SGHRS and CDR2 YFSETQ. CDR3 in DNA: TGCGCCAGCAGCTTGGGCGCCGGACAGGTCGAGGAGGATGGCTACACCTTC. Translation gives CASSLGAGQVEEDGYTF. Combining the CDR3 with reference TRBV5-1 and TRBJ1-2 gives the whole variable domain KAGVTQTPRYLIKTRGQQVTLSCSPISGHRSVSWYQQTPGQGLQFLFEYFSETQRNKGNFPGRFSGRQFSNSRSEMNVSTLELGDSALYLCASSLGAGQVEEDGYTFGSGTRLTVV.

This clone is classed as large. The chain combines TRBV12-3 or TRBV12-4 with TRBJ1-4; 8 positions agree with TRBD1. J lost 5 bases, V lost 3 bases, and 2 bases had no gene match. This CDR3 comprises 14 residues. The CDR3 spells CASSFRGRNEKLFF. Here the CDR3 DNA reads TGTGCCAGCAGTTTCAGGGGGCGGAATGAAAAACTGTTTTTT.

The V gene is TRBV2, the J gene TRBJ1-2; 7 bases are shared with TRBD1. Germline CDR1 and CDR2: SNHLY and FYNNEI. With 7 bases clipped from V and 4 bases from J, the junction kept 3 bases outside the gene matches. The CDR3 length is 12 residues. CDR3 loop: CASTGDSYGYTF. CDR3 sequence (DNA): TGTGCCAGCACGGGGGACAGCTATGGCTACACCTTC.

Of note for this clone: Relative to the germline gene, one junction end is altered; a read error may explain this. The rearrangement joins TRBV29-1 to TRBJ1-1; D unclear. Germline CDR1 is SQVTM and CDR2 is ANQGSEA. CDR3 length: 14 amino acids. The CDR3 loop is CSVRVFLTAIEGFF. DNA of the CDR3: TGCAGCGTTAGGGTATTCTTAACCGCCATTGAAGGTTTCTTT.